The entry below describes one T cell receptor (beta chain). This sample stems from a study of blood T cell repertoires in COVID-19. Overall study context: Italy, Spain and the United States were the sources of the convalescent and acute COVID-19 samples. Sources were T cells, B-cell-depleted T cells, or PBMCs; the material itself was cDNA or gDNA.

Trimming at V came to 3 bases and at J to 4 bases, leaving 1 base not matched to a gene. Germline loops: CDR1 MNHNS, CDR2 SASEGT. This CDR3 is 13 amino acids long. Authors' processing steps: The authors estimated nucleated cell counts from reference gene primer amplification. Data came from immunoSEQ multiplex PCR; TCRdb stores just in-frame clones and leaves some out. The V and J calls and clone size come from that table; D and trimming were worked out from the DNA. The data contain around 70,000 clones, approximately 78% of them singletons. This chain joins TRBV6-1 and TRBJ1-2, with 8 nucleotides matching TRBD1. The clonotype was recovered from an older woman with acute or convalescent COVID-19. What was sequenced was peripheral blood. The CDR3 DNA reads TGTGCCAGCAGTGATCAGGGGGCCTATGGCTACACCTTC. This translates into CASSDQGAYGYTF.